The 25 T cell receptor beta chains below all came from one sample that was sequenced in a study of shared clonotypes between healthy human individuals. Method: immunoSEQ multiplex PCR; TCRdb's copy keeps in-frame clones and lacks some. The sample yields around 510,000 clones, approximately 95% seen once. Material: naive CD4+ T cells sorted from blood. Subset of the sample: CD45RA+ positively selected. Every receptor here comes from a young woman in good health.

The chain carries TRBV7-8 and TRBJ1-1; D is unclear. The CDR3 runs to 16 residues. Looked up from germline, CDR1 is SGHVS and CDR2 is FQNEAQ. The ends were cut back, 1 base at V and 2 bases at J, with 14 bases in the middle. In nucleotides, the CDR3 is TGTGCCAGCAGCTTAGGGGAGTGGGTGGAAAACACTGAAGCTTTCTTT. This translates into CASSLGEWVENTEAFF.

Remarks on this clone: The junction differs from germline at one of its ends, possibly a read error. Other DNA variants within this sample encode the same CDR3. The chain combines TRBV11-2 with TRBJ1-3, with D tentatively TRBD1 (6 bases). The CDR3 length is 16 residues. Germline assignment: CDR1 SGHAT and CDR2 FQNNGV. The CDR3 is CASSVIQGLPGNTIYF. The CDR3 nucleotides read TGCGCCAGCAGCGTGATACAGGGTCTCCCTGGAAACACCATATATTTT.

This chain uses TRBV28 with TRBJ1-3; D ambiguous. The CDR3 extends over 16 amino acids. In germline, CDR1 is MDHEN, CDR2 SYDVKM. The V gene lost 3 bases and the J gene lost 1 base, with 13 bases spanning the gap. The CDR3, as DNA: TGTGCCAGCAGTTTTCAATTGGACTGGTCTGGAAACACCATATATTTT. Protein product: CASSFQLDWSGNTIYF.

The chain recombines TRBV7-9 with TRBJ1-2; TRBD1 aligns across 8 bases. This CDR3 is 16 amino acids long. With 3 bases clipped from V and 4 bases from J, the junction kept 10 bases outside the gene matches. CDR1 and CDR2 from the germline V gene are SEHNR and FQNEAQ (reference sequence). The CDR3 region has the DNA TGTGCCAGCAGCTTCCAGGGGGACAGGCTCCTCTATGGCTACACCTTC. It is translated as CASSFQGDRLLYGYTF.

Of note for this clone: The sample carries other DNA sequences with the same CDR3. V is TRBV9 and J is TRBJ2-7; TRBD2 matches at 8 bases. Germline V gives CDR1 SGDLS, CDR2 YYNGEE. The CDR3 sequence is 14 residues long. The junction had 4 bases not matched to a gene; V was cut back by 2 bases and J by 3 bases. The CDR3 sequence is CASSVQSGSYEQYF. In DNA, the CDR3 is TGTGCCAGCAGCGTTCAGAGCGGGAGCTACGAGCAGTACTTC.

CDR3 loop: CASRKDYEQYF. CDR3 DNA: TGTGCCAGCAGAAAAGACTACGAGCAGTACTTC. The chain employs TRBV27 and TRBJ2-7; D unclear. The CDR3 has 11 amino acids. Germline CDR1 MNHEY, CDR2 SMNVEV (reference sequence). Between the trimmed V and J ends, which lost 6 bases and 3 bases, there was a span of 6 bases.

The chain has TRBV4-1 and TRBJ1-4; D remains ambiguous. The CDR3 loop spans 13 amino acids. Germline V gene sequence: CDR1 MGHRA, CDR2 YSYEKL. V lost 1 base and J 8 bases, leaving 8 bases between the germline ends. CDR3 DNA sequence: TGCGCCAGCAGCCAAGTATACAGAGAAAAACTGTTTTTT. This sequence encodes CASSQVYREKLFF.

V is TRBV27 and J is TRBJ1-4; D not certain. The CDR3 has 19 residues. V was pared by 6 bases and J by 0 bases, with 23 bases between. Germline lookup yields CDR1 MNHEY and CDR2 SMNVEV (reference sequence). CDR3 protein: CASSPTRALMSATNEKLFF. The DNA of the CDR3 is TGTGCCAGCAGCCCGACCCGGGCCCTTATGAGTGCAACTAATGAAAAACTGTTTTTT.

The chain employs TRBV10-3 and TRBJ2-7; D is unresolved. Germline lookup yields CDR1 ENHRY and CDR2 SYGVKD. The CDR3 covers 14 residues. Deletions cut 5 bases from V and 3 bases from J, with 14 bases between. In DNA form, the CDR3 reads TGTGCCATCAGTAAGAGCGAAGAAAACTACGAGCAGTACTTC. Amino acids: CAISKSEENYEQYF.

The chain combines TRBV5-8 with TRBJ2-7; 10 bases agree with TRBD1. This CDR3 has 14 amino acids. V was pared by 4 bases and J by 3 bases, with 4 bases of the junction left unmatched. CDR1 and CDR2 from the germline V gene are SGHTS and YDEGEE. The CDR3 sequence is CASSARTGGYEQYF. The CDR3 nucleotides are TGTGCCAGCAGCGCCCGGACAGGGGGCTACGAGCAGTACTTC.

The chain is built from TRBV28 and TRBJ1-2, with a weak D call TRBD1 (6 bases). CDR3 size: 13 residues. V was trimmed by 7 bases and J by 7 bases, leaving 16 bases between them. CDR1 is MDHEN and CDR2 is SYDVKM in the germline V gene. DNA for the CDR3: TGTGCCAGCAATGACAGGCCCTCCTCTGGCTACACCTTC. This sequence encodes CASNDRPSSGYTF.

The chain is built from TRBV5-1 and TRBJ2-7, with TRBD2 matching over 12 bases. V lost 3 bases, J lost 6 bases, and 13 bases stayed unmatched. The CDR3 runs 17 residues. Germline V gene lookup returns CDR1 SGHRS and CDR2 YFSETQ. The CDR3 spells CASSSQGLAGANPEQYF. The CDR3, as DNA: TGCGCCAGCAGCTCTCAGGGACTAGCGGGCGCCAATCCCGAGCAGTACTTC.

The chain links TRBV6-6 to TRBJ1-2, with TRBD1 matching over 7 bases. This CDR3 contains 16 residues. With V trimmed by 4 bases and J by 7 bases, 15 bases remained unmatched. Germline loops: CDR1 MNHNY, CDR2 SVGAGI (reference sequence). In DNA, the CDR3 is TGTGCCAGCAGTTCTCCACCCTCGGGACAGTCGTTTGGCTACACCTTC. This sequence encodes CASSSPPSGQSFGYTF.

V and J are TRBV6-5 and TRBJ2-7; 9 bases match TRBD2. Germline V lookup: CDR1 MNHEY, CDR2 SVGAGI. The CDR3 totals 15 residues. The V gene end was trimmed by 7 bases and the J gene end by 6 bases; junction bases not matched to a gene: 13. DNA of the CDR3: TGTGCCAGCACCCCGAGGGGCGGGAGGGCCTTCGAGCAGTACTTC. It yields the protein CASTPRGGRAFEQYF.

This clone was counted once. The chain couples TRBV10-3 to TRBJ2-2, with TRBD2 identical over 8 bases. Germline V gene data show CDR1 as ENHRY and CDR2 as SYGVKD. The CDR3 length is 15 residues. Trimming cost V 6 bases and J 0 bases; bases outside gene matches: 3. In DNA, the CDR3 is TGTGCCATCAGACCGGGACTAGCGAACACCGGGGAGCTGTTTTTT. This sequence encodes CAIRPGLANTGELFF.

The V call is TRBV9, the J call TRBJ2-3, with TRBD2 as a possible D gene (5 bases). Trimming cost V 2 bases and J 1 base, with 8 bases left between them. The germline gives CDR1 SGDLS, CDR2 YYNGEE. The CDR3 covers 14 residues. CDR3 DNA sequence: TGTGCCAGCAGCGTCAGCGGAGGCACAGATACGCAGTATTTT. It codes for CASSVSGGTDTQYF.

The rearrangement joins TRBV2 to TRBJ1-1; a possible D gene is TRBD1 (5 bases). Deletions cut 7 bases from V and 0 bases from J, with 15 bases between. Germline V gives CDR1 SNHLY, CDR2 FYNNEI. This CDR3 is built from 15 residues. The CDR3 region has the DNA TGTGCCAGCACCACAAACCGCAGGGTGAACACTGAAGCTTTCTTT. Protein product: CASTTNRRVNTEAFF.

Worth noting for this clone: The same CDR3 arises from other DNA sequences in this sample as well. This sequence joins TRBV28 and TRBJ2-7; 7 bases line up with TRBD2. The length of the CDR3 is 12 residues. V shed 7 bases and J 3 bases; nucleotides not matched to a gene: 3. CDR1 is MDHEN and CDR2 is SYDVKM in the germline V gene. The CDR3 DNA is TGTGCCAGCAAGACGGGGGGCTACGAGCAGTACTTC. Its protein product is CASKTGGYEQYF.

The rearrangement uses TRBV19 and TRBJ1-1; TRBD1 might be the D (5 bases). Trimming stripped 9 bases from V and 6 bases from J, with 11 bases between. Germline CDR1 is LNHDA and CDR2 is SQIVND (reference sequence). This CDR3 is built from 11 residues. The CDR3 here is CASSATAEAFF. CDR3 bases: TGTGCCAGCTCCGCGACAGCTGAAGCTTTCTTT.

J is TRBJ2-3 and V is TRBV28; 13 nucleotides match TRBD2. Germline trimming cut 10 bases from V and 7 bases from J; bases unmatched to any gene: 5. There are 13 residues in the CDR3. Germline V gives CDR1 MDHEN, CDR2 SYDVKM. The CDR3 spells CAIGTSGKNTQYF. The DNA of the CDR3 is TGTGCCATAGGGACTAGCGGGAAGAATACGCAGTATTTT.

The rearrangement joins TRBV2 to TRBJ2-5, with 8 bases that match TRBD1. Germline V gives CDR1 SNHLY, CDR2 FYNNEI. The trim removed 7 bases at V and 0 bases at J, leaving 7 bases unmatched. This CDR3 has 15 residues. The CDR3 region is CASTLDRAYQETQYF. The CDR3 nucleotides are TGTGCCAGCACCCTGGACAGGGCGTACCAAGAGACCCAGTACTTC.

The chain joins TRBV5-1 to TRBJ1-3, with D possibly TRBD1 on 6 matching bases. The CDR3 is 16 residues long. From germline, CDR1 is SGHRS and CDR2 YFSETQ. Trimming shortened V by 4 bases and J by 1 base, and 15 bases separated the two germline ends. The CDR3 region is CASSKGTPASGNTIYF. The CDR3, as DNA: TGCGCCAGCAGCAAAGGGACACCCGCTTCTGGAAACACCATATATTTT.

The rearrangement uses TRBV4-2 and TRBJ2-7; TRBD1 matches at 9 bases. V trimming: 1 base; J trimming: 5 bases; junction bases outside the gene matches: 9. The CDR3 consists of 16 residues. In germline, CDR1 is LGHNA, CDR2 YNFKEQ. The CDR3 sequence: CASSQADRGVGDEQYF. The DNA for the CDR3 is TGTGCCAGCAGCCAAGCAGACAGGGGGGTCGGGGACGAGCAGTACTTC.

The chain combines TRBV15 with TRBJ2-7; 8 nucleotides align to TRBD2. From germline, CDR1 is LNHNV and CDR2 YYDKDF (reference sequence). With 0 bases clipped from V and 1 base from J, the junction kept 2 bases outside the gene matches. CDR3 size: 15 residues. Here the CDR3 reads CATSRDRGGSYEQYF. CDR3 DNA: TGTGCCACCAGCAGAGATCGGGGGGGATCCTACGAGCAGTACTTC. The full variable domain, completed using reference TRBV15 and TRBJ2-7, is DAMVIQNPRYQVTQFGKPVTLSCSQTLNHNVMYWYQQKSSQAPKLLFHYYDKDFNNEADTPDNFQSRRPNTSFCFLDIRSPGLGDTAMYLCATSRDRGGSYEQYFGPGTRLTVT.

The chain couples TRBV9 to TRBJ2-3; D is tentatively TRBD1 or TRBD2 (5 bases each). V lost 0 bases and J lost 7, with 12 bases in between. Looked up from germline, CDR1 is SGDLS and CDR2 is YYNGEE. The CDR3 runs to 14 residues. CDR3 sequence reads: CASSVGGTGHTQYF. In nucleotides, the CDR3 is TGTGCCAGCAGCGTAGGGGGGACCGGGCATACGCAGTATTTT.